The next 30 T cell receptor beta chains were all read from a single sample in a study of CD8 T cells in ankylosing spondylitis. TCRdb recomputed calls from the 5' RACE reads with MiXCR, one row per CDR3 protein. The sample shows about 140,000 distinct CDR3 sequences, over 10% of them seen only once. Sequenced material: blood, either unsorted or a sorted T cell fraction (not recorded which). The receptors were sampled from a female donor with ankylosing spondylitis or in good health (not recorded which).

This clonotype was detected many times. The rearrangement joins TRBV20-1 to TRBJ1-2; TRBD1 might be the D (5 bases). V was clipped by 0 bases and J by 5 bases, with 13 bases between them. The CDR3 consists of 14 residues. Germline CDR1 and CDR2: DFQATT and SNEGSKA (reference sequence). The CDR3 here is CSAREPRGWYGYTF. CDR3 DNA sequence: TGCAGTGCTAGAGAGCCGCGGGGCTGGTATGGCTACACCTTC.

There are many counts of this clonotype. The CDR3 DNA reads as TGTGCCAGCAGCCCGGTCGAAAGGACAGGGAGGACTGAAGCTTTCTTT. This sequence encodes CASSPVERTGRTEAFF. The chain recombines TRBV4-2 with TRBJ1-1, with TRBD1 matching over 8 bases. The CDR3 has 16 residues. Germline V lookup: CDR1 LGHNA, CDR2 YNFKEQ. V was clipped by 4 bases and J by 5 bases; unmatched bases: 12.

This clonotype was observed many times. This sequence joins TRBV5-8 and TRBJ2-1; D is unresolved. Germline V lookup: CDR1 SGHTS, CDR2 YDEGEE. The CDR3 covers 13 residues. V was cut by 0 bases and J by 13 bases, with 14 bases left in between. The CDR3, as DNA: TGTGCCAGCAGCTTGGTGCCGGGCCTCCCCCAGTTCTTC. Translation: CASSLVPGLPQFF. Full variable domain (missing parts from reference TRBV5-8 and TRBJ2-1): EAGVTQSPTHLIKTRGQQATLRCSPISGHTSVYWYQQALGLGLQFLLWYDEGEERNRGNFPPRFSGRQFPNYSSELNVNALELEDSALYLCASSLVPGLPQFFGPGTRLTVL.

This clonotype was seen many times. This sequence joins TRBV11-2 and TRBJ1-1, with D tentatively TRBD1 (5 bases). Germline lookup yields CDR1 SGHAT and CDR2 FQNNGV. V shed 5 bases and J shed 6 bases, with 13 bases lying between them. This CDR3 is 13 amino acids long. In nucleotides, the CDR3 is TGTGCCAGCAGCCTTACCCAGGGCGCTGAAGCTTTCTTT. Translating gives CASSLTQGAEAFF.

The chain employs TRBV20-1 and TRBJ2-7, with TRBD2 identical over 7 bases. The germline CDR1 and CDR2 sequences are DFQATT and SNEGSKA (reference sequence). After removal of 5 bases from V and 5 bases from J, the junction contained 15 bases not matched to a gene. The CDR3 runs 15 residues. The CDR3 DNA reads as TGCAGTGCTCCGACTGACTTGGGGACTAACAACGAGCAGTACTTC. This translates into CSAPTDLGTNNEQYF.

The chain combines TRBV28 with TRBJ1-5; D call uncertain. CDR1 and CDR2 (germline): MDHEN, SYDVKM. The CDR3 contains 14 residues. With 10 bases removed from V and 0 bases from J, the gap between germline ends came to 13 bases. For the CDR3, the DNA is TGTGCCAACAAGGGATCTAATAGCAATCAGCCCCAGCATTTT. It codes for CANKGSNSNQPQHF.

This clonotype was seen many times. The rearrangement uses TRBV29-1 and TRBJ2-1; either TRBD1 or TRBD2 may supply D (5 bases each). V dropped 3 bases and J dropped 10 bases, with 10 bases sitting between them. The CDR3 runs 11 residues. Germline CDR1 and CDR2: SQVTM and ANQGSEA. CDR3 region: CSVDGGQEQFF. CDR3 sequence (DNA): TGCAGCGTTGATGGGGGTCAGGAGCAGTTCTTC.

This clonotype has ten or more counts. The J gene is TRBJ2-5, the V gene TRBV12-3 or TRBV12-4; D unresolved. This CDR3 comprises 13 residues. V was trimmed by 2 bases and J by 3 bases, leaving 7 bases between them. In DNA form, the CDR3 reads TGTGCCAGCAGTTTACGGCGGAAAGAGACCCAGTACTTC. Translated: CASSLRRKETQYF.

This clonotype appeared many times. The chain links TRBV20-1 to TRBJ2-1; D call uncertain. Germline V gene sequence: CDR1 DFQATT, CDR2 SNEGSKA (reference sequence). This CDR3 has 14 residues. The V end lost 1 base, the J end lost 8 bases, and 15 bases lay between the germline ends. The CDR3 region is CSARGATGGDEQFF. The DNA for the CDR3 is TGCAGTGCTAGAGGGGCTACTGGCGGAGATGAGCAGTTCTTC.

This clonotype has only a few counts. The chain recombines TRBV7-2 with TRBJ1-2, with D maybe TRBD1 (5 bases). Germline V lookup: CDR1 SGHTA, CDR2 FQGNSA. Between the trimmed V and J ends, which lost 5 bases and 2 bases, there was a span of 15 bases. The CDR3 is 15 amino acids. In DNA form, the CDR3 reads TGTGCCAGCAGCCCCCGGACAAATCGAAACTATGGCTACACCTTC. Protein: CASSPRTNRNYGYTF.

This clonotype came up many times. The rearrangement joins TRBV2 to TRBJ1-1; D might be TRBD1 (5 bases). Trimming shortened V by 3 bases and J by 3 bases, and 8 bases separated the two germline ends. Germline values: CDR1 SNHLY, CDR2 FYNNEI. The CDR3 covers 13 residues. The DNA for the CDR3 is TGTGCCAGCAGTGACTCGGGGGACACTGAAGCTTTCTTT. Translated: CASSDSGDTEAFF.

The chain couples TRBV6-1 to TRBJ1-5, with 8 bases matching TRBD1. Germline assignment: CDR1 MNHNS and CDR2 SASEGT. The CDR3 spans 17 residues. After removal of 5 bases from V and 0 bases from J, the junction contained 9 bases not matched to a gene. The CDR3, as DNA: TGTGCCAGCAGTCCTGACAGGGGAGGGGGTAGCAATCAGCCCCAGCATTTT. It yields the protein CASSPDRGGGSNQPQHF.

Ten or more counts support this clonotype. This sequence joins TRBV29-1 and TRBJ1-2, with TRBD1 matching over 9 bases. The CDR3 runs 12 residues. Germline-derived CDR1 and CDR2 are SQVTM and ANQGSEA. V dropped 3 bases and J dropped 9; count of bases not matched to a gene: 5. CDR3 residues: CSVDRDRVSYTF. The CDR3 DNA reads as TGCAGCGTTGACAGGGACAGGGTGAGCTACACCTTC.

The V and J genes are TRBV27 and TRBJ2-7; D unclear. Trimming pared 6 bases from V and 2 bases from J, leaving 17 bases between. Germline-derived CDR1 and CDR2 are MNHEY and SMNVEV (reference sequence). This CDR3 region has 15 residues. CDR3 amino acids: CASRLKDDLAYEQYF. CDR3 nucleotides: TGTGCCAGCAGACTAAAAGACGATTTGGCCTACGAGCAGTACTTC.

This clonotype has just one count. A much more abundant neighbour one base away suggests this may be a read error. The J gene is TRBJ2-1, the V gene TRBV5-1; 7 bases are a match to TRBD1. This CDR3 contains 12 residues. Germline V gene lookup returns CDR1 SGHRS and CDR2 YFSETQ. CDR3 region: CASRPGTDEHFF. In DNA form, the CDR3 reads TGCGCCAGCAGGCCGGGGACAGATGAGCATTTCTTC.

This clonotype has ten or more counts. The chain recombines TRBV18 with TRBJ1-5; D is ambiguous. This CDR3 contains 13 residues. Trimming took off 2 bases at V and 2 bases at J, with 4 bases between the two ends. Germline CDR1 KGHSH, CDR2 LQKENI. CDR3 DNA: TGTGCCAGCTCACCATCCCGCAATCAGCCCCAGCATTTT. Translated: CASSPSRNQPQHF.

With regard to this clonotype: One end of the junction fails to match germline, which may point to a read error. This chain links TRBV5-5 with TRBJ2-7; no clear D gene. CDR1 and CDR2 from the germline V gene are SGHKS and YYEKEE (reference sequence). CDR3 length: 16 amino acids. The CDR3 loop is CGSSLASTVSSYEQYF. CDR3 bases: TGTGGCAGCAGCTTGGCGTCGACGGTGAGCTCCTACGAGCAGTACTTC.

This clonotype has at least ten counts. The V gene is TRBV20-1, the J gene TRBJ2-1; TRBD1 is a possible D gene (6 bases). This CDR3 region has 13 residues. V was shortened by 5 bases and J by 9 bases, with 17 bases between the two germline ends. Germline V gives CDR1 DFQATT, CDR2 SNEGSKA (reference sequence). CDR3: CSAVSTGEGEQFF. The CDR3 bases are TGCAGTGCTGTCTCGACAGGAGAGGGTGAGCAGTTCTTC.

This clonotype was picked up many times. The CDR3 loop reads CASSQGEAVNTEAFF. CDR3 sequence (DNA): TGCGCCAGCAGCCAAGGGGAGGCGGTGAACACTGAAGCTTTCTTT. The rearrangement joins TRBV4-1 to TRBJ1-1; D uncertain. The V gene's germline CDR1 is MGHRA and CDR2 YSYEKL. V lost 1 base and J lost 0, with 9 bases in between. CDR3 length: 15 residues.

In this sample, this clonotype turned up many times. The chain links TRBV11-1 to TRBJ1-5; unclear D gene. The CDR3 runs to 15 residues. V was cut by 2 bases and J by 3 bases, with 11 bases left in between. Germline values: CDR1 SGHAT, CDR2 FQDESV (reference sequence). CDR3 loop: CASSLTGYANQPQHF. CDR3 coding DNA: TGTGCCAGCAGCTTAACTGGGTACGCCAATCAGCCCCAGCATTTT.

The rearrangement links TRBV6-1 to TRBJ1-3; D remains unclear. The CDR3 extends over 14 amino acids. Germline CDR1 reads MNHNS; CDR2 reads SASEGT. V lost 10 bases, J lost 8 bases, and 21 bases lay in between. The CDR3 nucleotides are TGTGCCACTACGTCGTCGAGGAACTCATACACCATATATTTT. This sequence encodes CATTSSRNSYTIYF.

This clonotype was observed many times. The V gene is TRBV5-1, the J gene TRBJ1-2; 7 positions match TRBD1. The germline gives CDR1 SGHRS, CDR2 YFSETQ. Germline trimming cut 6 bases from V and 6 bases from J; bases unmatched to any gene: 11. The CDR3 covers 14 residues. The CDR3 coding sequence is TGCGCCAGCAACCCAGGGGGGGCGAGAAATGGCTACACCTTC. It encodes CASNPGGARNGYTF.

This clonotype was seen many times. The CDR3 loop reads CASSSQVASMYEQYF. The CDR3 DNA reads as TGTGCCAGCAGTTCGCAGGTGGCGTCGATGTACGAGCAGTACTTC. The chain recombines TRBV27 with TRBJ2-7; the D is unclear. Looked up from germline, CDR1 is MNHEY and CDR2 is SMNVEV (reference sequence). The CDR3 spans 15 residues. Trimming pared 4 bases from V and 4 bases from J, leaving 17 bases between.

This chain joins TRBV5-1 and TRBJ2-1; 12 bases fit TRBD2. Germline CDR1 and CDR2: SGHRS and YFSETQ. V was clipped by 0 bases and J by 5 bases; unmatched bases: 6. The CDR3 consists of 17 residues. Here the CDR3 reads CASSLVASGRANNEQFF. CDR3 sequence (DNA): TGCGCCAGCAGCTTGGTGGCTAGCGGGAGGGCCAACAATGAGCAGTTCTTC.

The chain carries TRBV24-1 and TRBJ2-1; 7 bases match TRBD1. CDR3 length: 17 amino acids. V shed 5 bases, J shed 9 bases, and the junction held 18 bases outside the gene matches. In germline, CDR1 is KGHDR, CDR2 SFDVKD. CDR3 protein: CATSAASGTVSAGEQFF. As DNA, the CDR3 is TGTGCCACCAGTGCCGCCTCCGGGACAGTTTCGGCGGGTGAGCAGTTCTTC.

As to this clonotype: A read error may account for a junction end that differs from germline. This rearrangement joins TRBV9 to TRBJ2-1; 10 nucleotides agree with TRBD2. This CDR3 has 18 amino acids. CDR1 and CDR2 (germline): SGDLS, YYNGEE. CDR3: CASSVGPLSSGGYNEQFF. The CDR3 nucleotides read TGCGCCAGCAGCGTAGGTCCCCTTTCTAGCGGGGGTTACAATGAGCAGTTCTTC.

This clonotype was recorded a few times. A much larger clonotype is one base distant, so this may be a read error. The V and J genes are TRBV20-1 and TRBJ2-1, with TRBD2 matching over 7 bases. V lost 5 bases to trimming and J lost 10 bases; unmatched junction nucleotides: 11. The CDR3 length is 13 residues. Germline assignment: CDR1 DFQATT and CDR2 SNEGSKA (reference sequence). In nucleotides, the CDR3 is TGCAGTGCTGGGGCGGGAGCCGTTTTCGAGCAGTTCTTC. It specifies CSAGAGAVFEQFF.

This clonotype was counted many times. Here the CDR3 reads CSVTSGLAGESEQYF. Here the CDR3 DNA reads TGCAGCGTTACCTCTGGACTAGCGGGAGAAAGCGAGCAGTACTTC. The genes are TRBV29-1 and TRBJ2-7; 13 bases are shared with TRBD2. CDR1 is SQVTM and CDR2 is ANQGSEA in the germline V gene. J lost 6 bases, V lost 5 bases, and 10 bases had no gene match. This CDR3 spans 15 amino acids.

The gene calls are TRBV5-4 and TRBJ2-3; TRBD1 is a possible D gene (5 bases). This CDR3 is 16 amino acids long. The V gene's germline CDR1 is SGHNT and CDR2 YYREEE (reference sequence). Trimming cost V 0 bases and J 4 bases, with 15 bases left between them. The CDR3 bases are TGTGCCAGCAGCTTGGGACAGCTGTTTACAGCAGATACGCAGTATTTT. Translation gives CASSLGQLFTADTQYF.

This clonotype occurred many times. This rearrangement joins TRBV3-1 to TRBJ1-4; D is unclear. The germline V and J ends were trimmed by 5 bases and 10 bases, with 14 bases remaining between them. Per the germline V gene, CDR1 is LGHDT and CDR2 is YNNKEL (reference sequence). CDR3 size: 13 residues. The CDR3, as DNA: TGTGCCAGCAGCTGGGGTGAAAGGGCAAAACTGTTTTTT. Encoded protein: CASSWGERAKLFF. Complete variable domain (other parts from reference TRBV3-1 and TRBJ1-4): DTAVSQTPKYLVTQMGNDKSIKCEQNLGHDTMYWYKQDSKKFLKIMFSYNNKELIINETVPNRFSPKSPDKAHLNLHINSLELGDSAVYFCASSWGERAKLFFGSGTQLSVL.